Following are 7 T cell receptor beta chains from one sample sequenced in a study of cytomegalovirus exposure and HLA in healthy donors. The PCR contained 60 Vbeta and 13 Jbeta primers. Only in-frame clones appear in the TCRdb table, and some are missing; sequencing was by immunoSEQ multiplex PCR. The sample holds about 200,000 clones; 65% to 85% are singletons and the top ten take about 1.5%. The sample taken for sequencing was PBMCs. These receptor sequences come from a man between 50 and 59 years old in good health and CMV-seronegative.

Details on this clone: Relative to the germline gene, one junction end is altered; a read error may explain this. The J gene is TRBJ2-6, the V gene TRBV30; the match to TRBD1 covers 9 bases. The CDR3 covers 19 residues. Germline CDR1 is GTSNPN and CDR2 is SVGIG (reference sequence). The CDR3 spells CAWDGRQGEFGSGANALTF. In DNA, the CDR3 is TGTGCCTGGGATGGGAGACAGGGGGAGTTTGGCTCTGGGGCCAACGCCCTGACTTTC.

V and J are TRBV18 and TRBJ2-2; no reliable D call. Trimming pared 2 bases from V and 6 bases from J, leaving 10 bases between. The length of the CDR3 is 14 residues. Germline V gene data show CDR1 as KGHSH and CDR2 as LQKENI. The CDR3 DNA reads as TGTGCCAGCTCACCAGTTAGCATGGCCGGGGAGCTGTTTTTT. Encoded protein: CASSPVSMAGELFF.

This chain joins TRBV19 and TRBJ1-2; D is perhaps TRBD1 (5 bases). This CDR3 region has 15 residues. Germline V CDR1 and CDR2: LNHDA, SQIVND (reference sequence). Trimming left V 5 bases short and J 1 base short, with 14 bases between. As DNA, the CDR3 is TGTGCCAGTAGTTTTCAGGGTAATCTTAACTATGGCTACACCTTC. Its translation: CASSFQGNLNYGYTF.

The rearrangement uses TRBV7-9 and TRBJ2-7; D not resolved. The CDR3 has 14 amino acids. Germline CDR1 and CDR2: SEHNR and FQNEAQ (reference sequence). Trimming pared 1 base from V and 4 bases from J, leaving 11 bases between. CDR3 in amino acids: CASSLGGPQYEQYF. In DNA, the CDR3 is TGTGCCAGCAGCTTAGGAGGTCCCCAATACGAGCAGTACTTC.

V gene TRBV27 combines with J gene TRBJ1-1; D gene ambiguous. Germline-derived CDR1 and CDR2 are MNHEY and SMNVEV (reference sequence). The CDR3 length is 13 residues. V gave up 2 bases and J gave up 6 bases, with 10 bases separating them. CDR3 in amino acids: CASSLSTPAEAFF. CDR3 sequence (DNA): TGTGCCAGCAGTTTAAGCACTCCTGCTGAAGCTTTCTTT.

This clone was seen just once. The rearrangement uses TRBV28 and TRBJ2-5; the match to TRBD1 covers 7 bases. The CDR3 length is 15 residues. From germline, CDR1 is MDHEN and CDR2 SYDVKM. Germline trimming cut 5 bases from V and 4 bases from J; bases unmatched to any gene: 10. This CDR3 is CASSHRQGELETQYF. DNA for the CDR3: TGTGCCAGCAGTCACCGCCAGGGGGAACTAGAGACCCAGTACTTC.

The V call is TRBV5-1, the J call TRBJ2-1, with 9 bases matching TRBD1. The CDR3 spans 13 residues. Germline CDR1 is SGHRS and CDR2 is YFSETQ. V trimming: 5 bases; J trimming: 10 bases; junction bases outside the gene matches: 7. The CDR3 loop reads CASSPGTGNEQFF. CDR3 nucleotides: TGCGCCAGCAGTCCCGGGACAGGGAACGAGCAGTTCTTC. Drawing the rest from reference TRBV5-1 and TRBJ2-1, the complete variable domain is KAGVTQTPRYLIKTRGQQVTLSCSPISGHRSVSWYQQTPGQGLQFLFEYFSETQRNKGNFPGRFSGRQFSNSRSEMNVSTLELGDSALYLCASSPGTGNEQFFGPGTRLTVL.